This TCR beta chain was sequenced in a study of human T cells and chemical hapten exposure. Study as a whole: Chiefly women, the patients showed alopecia areata, totalis or universalis.

Regarding time point: patch test 2, 6 weeks after DPC sensitization. The treatment denotes: therapeutic diphenylcyclopropenone sensitization with weekly scalp DPC. Blood collection happened ahead of applying each patch test. This clonotype was counted at least ten times. One entry per CDR3 protein, called by TCRdb with MiXCR from the RACE reads. The repertoire consists of about 82,000 distinct CDR3 sequences, with approximately 7% occurring once and the leading ten covering around 1.3%. The source was whole blood, collected in connection with sensitization to the hapten diphenylcyclopropenone (DPC). This TCR came from a woman aged 25 to 45 with alopecia areata. Some clones in this sample may be carry-over from other donors' samples.

Written as DNA, the CDR3 is TGTGCCAGCAGTGAAGCGGTTTATGGTTACACCGGGGAGCTGTTTTTT. Its protein product is CASSEAVYGYTGELFF. This sequence joins TRBV6-1 and TRBJ2-2; D is undetermined. Germline V gene lookup returns CDR1 MNHNS and CDR2 SASEGT. V was trimmed by 0 bases and J by 3 bases, leaving 11 bases between them. The CDR3 is 16 residues long.